Below are 9 T cell receptor beta chains sequenced from a single sample in a study of cytomegalovirus exposure and HLA in healthy donors (dated by TCRdb to the late 2010s). Preparation of the library involved the immunoSEQ multiplex PCR assay. For the multiplex PCR, a mixture combining 60 forward primers for TCR Vbeta segments and 13 reverse primers for TCR Jbeta segments was used. TCRdb retrieved this table from immuneACCESS and kept in-frame rearrangements only. Not all clones are present; in checked studies, unresolved V genes account for under half, and no reason is known for the remainder. This sample gives around 99,000 clones in total; around four fifths of them show up just once. 7.8% of the sample belongs to the ten largest clones. Sequencing was done on a sample of PBMCs. These receptors all come from a man aged 25 to 40 in good health and CMV-seronegative.

The chain links TRBV9 to TRBJ1-4; TRBD1 agrees at 7 bases. V was clipped by 1 base and J by 7 bases; unmatched bases: 7. The CDR3 totals 15 residues. From germline, CDR1 is SGDLS and CDR2 YYNGEE. In DNA, the CDR3 is TGTGCCAGCAGCGTAAACAGGGGAGTAGGTGAAAAACTGTTTTTT. This sequence encodes CASSVNRGVGEKLFF.

The chain couples TRBV19 to TRBJ1-3, with 9 bases that match TRBD1. CDR1 and CDR2 from the germline V gene are LNHDA and SQIVND (reference sequence). The CDR3 consists of 13 residues. J lost 4 bases, V lost 10 bases, and 5 bases had no gene match. In nucleotides, the CDR3 is TGTGCCACTTCCACAGGGGGCGGAAACACCATATATTTT. Translating it yields CATSTGGGNTIYF.

The V gene is TRBV5-1, the J gene TRBJ2-3, with 8 bases identical to TRBD2. The CDR3 spans 16 residues. The trim removed 0 bases at V and 0 bases at J, leaving 3 bases unmatched. Germline CDR1 reads SGHRS; CDR2 reads YFSETQ. CDR3 coding DNA: TGCGCCAGCAGCTTGGGTGCGGGGGGAAGCACAGATACGCAGTATTTT. It specifies CASSLGAGGSTDTQYF.

The chain employs TRBV18 and TRBJ2-1; 8 nucleotides agree with TRBD2. With V trimmed by 2 bases and J by 2 bases, 2 bases remained unmatched. The CDR3 contains 15 residues. CDR1 and CDR2 from the germline V gene are KGHSH and LQKENI. This CDR3 is CASSPGLAAYNEQFF. In nucleotides, the CDR3 is TGTGCCAGCTCACCAGGACTAGCCGCCTACAATGAGCAGTTCTTC. The whole variable domain, remainder taken from reference TRBV18 and TRBJ2-1, is NAGVMQNPRHLVRRRGQEARLRCSPMKGHSHVYWYRQLPEEGLKFMVYLQKENIIDESGMPKERFSAEFPKEGPSILRIQQVVRGDSAAYFCASSPGLAAYNEQFFGPGTRLTVL.

This sequence joins TRBV5-1 and TRBJ2-6, with a tentative D call TRBD2 (5 bases). The V gene lost 7 bases and the J gene lost 4 bases, with 9 bases spanning the gap. The CDR3 length is 13 residues. CDR1 SGHRS and CDR2 YFSETQ come from the germline V gene. The CDR3 sequence: CASCPGGANVLTF. Here the CDR3 DNA reads TGCGCCAGCTGCCCGGGGGGGGCCAACGTCCTGACTTTC.

The gene calls are TRBV2 and TRBJ2-3; possibly TRBD2 for D (7 bases). CDR1 is SNHLY, CDR2 FYNNEI, per germline. V was cut by 7 bases and J by 1 base, with 21 bases left in between. The CDR3 consists of 17 residues. This CDR3 reads CASTLRGGKWGTDTQYF. For the CDR3, the DNA is TGTGCCAGCACCCTGAGGGGGGGCAAGTGGGGCACAGATACGCAGTATTTT.

The chain is built from TRBV5-6 and TRBJ2-7, with D hard to call. Trimming removed 3 bases at V and 3 bases at J, with 4 bases between. CDR1 and CDR2 from the germline V gene are SGHDT and YYEEEE. The CDR3 sequence is 11 residues long. CDR3 protein: CASSSIYEQYF. The DNA for the CDR3 is TGTGCCAGCAGCTCAATCTACGAGCAGTACTTC. Supplemented by reference TRBV5-6 and TRBJ2-7, the full variable domain reads DAGVTQSPTHLIKTRGQQVTLRCSPKSGHDTVSWYQQALGQGPQFIFQYYEEEERQRGNFPDRFSGHQFPNYSSELNVNALLLGDSALYLCASSSIYEQYFGPGTRLTVT.

Concerning this clone itself: The sample holds other DNA sequences that translate to the same CDR3. The V call is TRBV15, the J call TRBJ1-5; the D is unclear. Germline assignment: CDR1 LNHNV and CDR2 YYDKDF (reference sequence). V lost 0 bases to trimming and J lost 4 bases, with 10 bases between them. There are 15 residues in the CDR3. CDR3 nucleotide sequence: TGTGCCACCAGCAGAGATTTGATTCAGAATCAGCCCCAGCATTTT. Its translation: CATSRDLIQNQPQHF.

CDR3 DNA: TGTGCCAGTAGTATACCCCTAGGGGCATCCTACAATGAGCAGTTCTTC. Translating gives CASSIPLGASYNEQFF. This sequence joins TRBV19 and TRBJ2-1; perhaps TRBD1 as D (5 bases). There are 16 residues in the CDR3. Germline V CDR1 and CDR2: LNHDA, SQIVND (reference sequence). Trimming removed 2 bases at V and 1 base at J, with 12 bases between.